These 23 T cell receptor beta chains came from one sample sequenced in a study of OX40 agonist ivuxolimab in advanced cancers. Receptor amplification or capture employed the immunoSEQ multiplex PCR assay. The table was pulled from immuneACCESS by TCRdb, which kept in-frame rearrangements only. Such tables lose some clones; where checked, under half of the loss comes from unresolved V genes, and the rest has no known cause. Counted in this sample were tens of thousands of clones; 85% to 90% of them appeared once. In total, the top ten clones hold 1.5% to 2% of the sample. Sequencing used CD4+ or CD8+ T cells sorted from blood, obtained in a trial of the OX40 agonist ivuxolimab. All receptors come from an adult with an advanced solid tumor such as melanoma, head and neck, liver or kidney cancer.

The chain recombines TRBV7-2 with TRBJ2-7; 9 nucleotides match TRBD2. This CDR3 contains 16 residues. The germline V gene encodes CDR1 SGHTA and CDR2 FQGNSA. V shed 1 base and J 2 bases; nucleotides not matched to a gene: 6. CDR3 loop: CASSLGLRGGAYEQYF. CDR3 in DNA: TGTGCCAGCAGCTTAGGGCTGCGGGGGGGCGCCTACGAGCAGTACTTC.

The gene calls are TRBV19 and TRBJ2-7, with TRBD2 as a possible D gene (5 bases). This CDR3 has 15 amino acids. The V end lost 5 bases, the J end lost 0 bases, and 14 bases lay between the germline ends. From germline, CDR1 is LNHDA and CDR2 SQIVND (reference sequence). The CDR3 coding sequence is TGTGCCAGTAGTTTAATGGCGGGTCGCTCCTACGAGCAGTACTTC. It yields the protein CASSLMAGRSYEQYF.

The chain recombines TRBV5-5 with TRBJ1-1; D perhaps matches TRBD1 (5 bases). Between the trimmed V and J ends, which lost 2 bases and 3 bases, there was a span of 26 bases. The CDR3 runs to 19 residues. CDR1 and CDR2 from the germline V gene are SGHKS and YYEKEE (reference sequence). CDR3 residues: CASSFRSSPLQQGDTEAFF. The CDR3 bases are TGTGCCAGCAGCTTTAGGTCTAGTCCCCTTCAGCAGGGCGACACTGAAGCTTTCTTT.

In this sample, this clone turned up once. The V and J genes are TRBV7-8 and TRBJ2-1; 9 bases are a match to TRBD2. V lost 5 bases and J lost 9; bases outside the gene matches: 14. Germline values: CDR1 SGHVS, CDR2 FQNEAQ. The CDR3 has 16 amino acids. CDR3 bases: TGTGCCAGCAGCCAACGGGACAGAGGGACTAGCACTGAGCAGTTCTTC. Translating it yields CASSQRDRGTSTEQFF.

J is TRBJ2-7 and V is TRBV6-5, with a tentative D call TRBD1 (6 bases). From germline, CDR1 is MNHEY and CDR2 SVGAGI. This CDR3 contains 16 residues. The V and J ends lost 0 bases and 0 bases respectively, with 12 bases between them. CDR3 protein: CASSYSSGRGSYEQYF. CDR3 nucleotide sequence: TGTGCCAGCAGTTACTCGAGTGGCAGGGGCTCCTACGAGCAGTACTTC.

This clone occurred once. The rearrangement links TRBV5-6 to TRBJ1-2, with 8 bases aligning to TRBD1. The J segment lost 5 bases and the V segment lost 2 bases, leaving 5 bases of the junction unmatched. The germline V gene has CDR1 SGHDT and CDR2 YYEEEE. CDR3 length: 14 residues. The CDR3 DNA reads as TGTGCCAGCAGCTTCGACAGGGGCTGGTATGGCTACACCTTC. This gives the protein CASSFDRGWYGYTF. The variable domain in full, with the rest retrieved from reference TRBV5-6 and TRBJ1-2, is DAGVTQSPTHLIKTRGQQVTLRCSPKSGHDTVSWYQQALGQGPQFIFQYYEEEERQRGNFPDRFSGHQFPNYSSELNVNALLLGDSALYLCASSFDRGWYGYTFGSGTRLTVV.

The chain couples TRBV6-5 to TRBJ1-3, with 8 bases identical to TRBD1. With V trimmed by 4 bases and J by 6 bases, 5 bases remained unmatched. The CDR3 totals 14 residues. Germline CDR1 MNHEY, CDR2 SVGAGI. The CDR3 DNA is TGTGCCAGCAGTTTCGGACAGGGAGTAAACACCATATATTTT. Encoded protein: CASSFGQGVNTIYF.

The chain employs TRBV11-1 and TRBJ2-3, with 7 nucleotides matching TRBD2. Germline CDR1 is SGHAT and CDR2 is FQDESV (reference sequence). After removal of 0 bases from V and 3 bases from J, the junction contained 0 bases not matched to a gene. The CDR3 extends over 14 amino acids. CDR3 nucleotide sequence: TGTGCCAGCAGCTTAGCGGGAGGGACAGATACGCAGTATTTT. Residues: CASSLAGGTDTQYF.

This clone was seen only a few times. The V and J genes are TRBV15 and TRBJ2-1, with a tentative D call TRBD2 (5 bases). Per the germline V gene, CDR1 is LNHNV and CDR2 is YYDKDF (reference sequence). V was cut by 1 base and J by 9 bases, with 19 bases left in between. This CDR3 has 16 residues. Here the CDR3 reads CATSRVDYLLVREQFF. For the CDR3, the DNA is TGTGCCACCAGCAGAGTCGACTATCTACTGGTTCGTGAGCAGTTCTTC. The variable domain in full, with the rest retrieved from reference TRBV15 and TRBJ2-1, is DAMVIQNPRYQVTQFGKPVTLSCSQTLNHNVMYWYQQKSSQAPKLLFHYYDKDFNNEADTPDNFQSRRPNTSFCFLDIRSPGLGDTAMYLCATSRVDYLLVREQFFGPGTRLTVL.

The chain is built from TRBV7-9 and TRBJ2-3, with D perhaps matching TRBD1 (6 bases). Germline lookup yields CDR1 SEHNR and CDR2 FQNEAQ (reference sequence). V was clipped by 0 bases and J by 3 bases, with 10 bases between them. The CDR3 has 15 amino acids. Here the CDR3 reads CASSLAGTITDTQYF. The CDR3 nucleotides are TGTGCCAGCAGCTTAGCTGGGACAATTACAGATACGCAGTATTTT.

The table lists this clone with a count of one. This chain links TRBV27 with TRBJ2-7; 7 positions agree with TRBD1. The germline V gene encodes CDR1 MNHEY and CDR2 SMNVEV (reference sequence). V lost 4 bases and J lost 4; bases outside the gene matches: 7. CDR3 length equals 14 residues. The CDR3 is CASSSTGTAYEQYF. CDR3 sequence (DNA): TGTGCCAGCAGTTCGACCGGGACAGCATACGAGCAGTACTTC.

The chain recombines TRBV13 with TRBJ2-7; TRBD2 matches at 12 bases. The CDR3 is 17 residues long. With V trimmed by 0 bases and J by 0 bases, 3 bases remained unmatched. CDR1 is PRHDT, CDR2 FYEKMQ, per germline (reference sequence). This chain's CDR3 is CASSLGTSGSYSYEQYF. DNA of the CDR3: TGTGCCAGCAGCTTAGGGACTAGCGGGAGTTACTCCTACGAGCAGTACTTC.

The chain combines TRBV18 with TRBJ1-1; unclear D gene. The CDR3 runs 13 residues. Germline CDR1 is KGHSH and CDR2 is LQKENI. The germline V and J ends were trimmed by 6 bases and 5 bases, with 13 bases remaining between them. For the CDR3, the DNA is TGTGCCAGCTCGGGAGGGCCCGGGACTGAAGCTTTCTTT. Protein: CASSGGPGTEAFF. The entire variable domain, with the rest obtained from reference TRBV18 and TRBJ1-1, is as follows: NAGVMQNPRHLVRRRGQEARLRCSPMKGHSHVYWYRQLPEEGLKFMVYLQKENIIDESGMPKERFSAEFPKEGPSILRIQQVVRGDSAAYFCASSGGPGTEAFFGQGTRLTVV.

V and J are TRBV7-9 and TRBJ1-1; D perhaps matches TRBD1 (6 bases). The CDR3 has 13 residues. Germline V gene sequence: CDR1 SEHNR, CDR2 FQNEAQ (reference sequence). V lost 4 bases and J 8 bases, leaving 14 bases between the germline ends. CDR3 nucleotide sequence: TGTGCCAGCAGCTCCCCGTCAGGGGCGGAAGCTTTCTTT. This encodes CASSSPSGAEAFF.

The V and J genes are TRBV7-8 and TRBJ1-2; D is unclear. CDR3 length: 14 residues. V was pared by 5 bases and J by 1 base, with 11 bases between. In germline, CDR1 is SGHVS, CDR2 FQNEAQ. The CDR3 here is CASSTGEGNYGYTF. For the CDR3, the DNA is TGTGCCAGCAGCACCGGGGAGGGTAACTATGGCTACACCTTC.

The chain employs TRBV19 and TRBJ1-5, with D possibly TRBD1 on 5 matching bases. Trimming took off 3 bases at V and 6 bases at J, with 15 bases between the two ends. This CDR3 spans 15 amino acids. Germline V gene data show CDR1 as LNHDA and CDR2 as SQIVND (reference sequence). The CDR3 spells CASSMGVLGGQPQHF. The CDR3 DNA is TGTGCCAGTAGTATGGGGGTATTGGGTGGTCAGCCCCAGCATTTT.

The chain joins TRBV7-9 to TRBJ2-1; the D gene could be TRBD1 or TRBD2 (5 bases each). The CDR3 has 15 residues. V was shortened by 3 bases and J by 4 bases, with 13 bases between the two germline ends. The germline gives CDR1 SEHNR, CDR2 FQNEAQ (reference sequence). The CDR3 DNA follows: TGTGCCAGCAGCTTGGGGGTGGGTATATACAATGAGCAGTTCTTC. It yields the protein CASSLGVGIYNEQFF.

The genes are TRBV28 and TRBJ1-2; TRBD1 is a possible D gene (5 bases). The CDR3 contains 18 residues. CDR1 and CDR2 (germline): MDHEN, SYDVKM. Trimming removed 2 bases at V and 10 bases at J, with 29 bases between. The CDR3 sequence: CASSLVPFTLRRMGDYTF. The CDR3 DNA sequence: TGTGCCAGCAGTTTAGTCCCTTTTACCCTTAGACGGATGGGGGACTACACCTTC.

The J gene is TRBJ1-5, the V gene TRBV7-9; D call uncertain. The V and J ends lost 8 bases and 4 bases respectively, with 12 bases between them. CDR1 is SEHNR and CDR2 is FQNEAQ in the germline V gene (reference sequence). The length of the CDR3 is 13 residues. The CDR3 DNA is TGTGCCAGCGGATGGACGGGTAATCAGCCCCAGCATTTT. Protein sequence: CASGWTGNQPQHF.

The chain employs TRBV19 and TRBJ2-5, with D possibly TRBD2 on 6 matching bases. Germline V gene lookup returns CDR1 LNHDA and CDR2 SQIVND (reference sequence). The CDR3 spans 16 residues. V lost 3 bases to trimming and J lost 5 bases, with 19 bases between them. CDR3 sequence (DNA): TGTGCCAGTAGTATCGGAGGGACCGCTAACGGGGAGACCCAGTACTTC. Residues: CASSIGGTANGETQYF.

The chain employs TRBV7-9 and TRBJ1-4; D not resolved. Germline CDR1 reads SEHNR; CDR2 reads FQNEAQ (reference sequence). The CDR3 consists of 15 residues. V lost 0 bases to trimming and J lost 8 bases, with 13 bases between them. CDR3 residues: CASSLARGGIEKLFF. The DNA of the CDR3 is TGTGCCAGCAGCTTAGCCCGGGGAGGGATAGAAAAACTGTTTTTT.

CDR3 in DNA: TGTGCCAGCAGCCTACAGGGTCCTGGAAACACCATATATTTT. Residues: CASSLQGPGNTIYF. The V gene is TRBV11-3, the J gene TRBJ1-3; possible D gene TRBD1, 6 bases. From germline, CDR1 is SGHNT and CDR2 YENEEA. Trimming cost V 5 bases and J 2 bases, with 10 bases left between them. The CDR3 consists of 14 residues.

The rearrangement uses TRBV5-1 and TRBJ2-7, with 8 bases matching TRBD1. The V gene's germline CDR1 is SGHRS and CDR2 YFSETQ. V lost 4 bases to trimming and J lost 0 bases; unmatched junction nucleotides: 9. This CDR3 is built from 16 residues. The CDR3 DNA reads TGCGCCAGCAGCCTTACCGGACAGGGCAGCTCCTACGAGCAGTACTTC. Its protein is CASSLTGQGSSYEQYF.